The next 32 T cell receptor beta chains were all read from a single sample in a study of regulatory T cells in long-lasting Graves disease. Time point of the sample: newly diagnosed GD, antithyroid drugs for less than 3 months. Making the TCR library involved RNA that had been extracted from PBMCs. In building TCR beta libraries, iRepertoire HTBI primers were used together with Arm-PCR of CDR3 regions. TCRdb re-called the multiplex PCR reads with MiXCR, one entry per CDR3 protein. The sample consists of 350,000 to 550,000 distinct CDR3 sequences, about 16% of them appearing once. The same sample was also studied in work on T cells in Graves' hyperthyroidism and ophthalmopathy.

Source: peripheral blood mononuclear cells (PBMCs), taken at new diagnosis, from a patient treated with antithyroid drugs. These receptor sequences come from a woman aged 18-29 years with Graves disease.

The sample holds many counts of this clonotype. This chain uses TRBV3-1 with TRBJ2-7; a weak D match, TRBD1 (6 bases). V was shortened by 4 bases and J by 4 bases, with 14 bases between the two germline ends. Germline V gene sequence: CDR1 LGHDT, CDR2 YNNKEL (reference sequence). The CDR3 loop spans 14 amino acids. CDR3 sequence: CASSPGHGVYEQYF. For the CDR3, the DNA is TGTGCCAGCAGCCCGGGACACGGAGTGTACGAGCAGTACTTC.

V usage is TRBV7-2 and J usage is TRBJ2-7, with D possibly TRBD1 on 6 matching bases. Trimming removed 4 bases from V and 2 bases from J, with 12 bases in between. Germline CDR1 and CDR2: SGHTA and FQGNSA. This CDR3 is built from 14 residues. The chain's CDR3 is CASSSSRGPYEQYF. DNA for the CDR3: TGTGCCAGCAGCTCCTCCAGGGGTCCCTACGAGCAGTACTTC. Full variable domain (outside the CDR3, taken from reference TRBV7-2 and TRBJ2-7): GAGVSQSPSNKVTEKGKDVELRCDPISGHTALYWYRQSLGQGLEFLIYFQGNSAPDKSGLPSDRFSAERTGGSVSTLTIQRTQQEDSAVYLCASSSSRGPYEQYFGPGTRLTVT.

In the case of this clonotype: A clone one base away is much larger, so this may be a read error. The genes are TRBV11-3 and TRBJ2-7; TRBD1 matches 10 bases. This CDR3 region has 14 residues. After removal of 3 bases from V and 5 bases from J, the junction contained 4 bases not matched to a gene. Germline V CDR1 and CDR2: SGHNT, YENEEA. CDR3 DNA: TGTGCCAGCAGCTTGGGACAGGGGAACGACGAGCAGTACTTC. The encoded protein is CASSLGQGNDEQYF. Full variable domain (rest looked up from reference TRBV11-3 and TRBJ2-7): EAGVVQSPRYKIIEKKQPVAFWCNPISGHNTLYWYLQNLGQGPELLIRYENEEAVDDSQLPKDRFSAERLKGVDSTLKIQPAELGDSAVYLCASSLGQGNDEQYFGPGTRLTVT.

The chain joins TRBV30 to TRBJ2-3; weak D call: TRBD2 (6 bases). V dropped 2 bases and J dropped 0 bases, with 9 bases sitting between them. Germline V lookup: CDR1 GTSNPN, CDR2 SVGIG (reference sequence). The CDR3 loop spans 14 amino acids. The CDR3 reads CAWSFAGSTDTQYF. DNA of the CDR3: TGTGCCTGGAGTTTCGCGGGGAGCACAGATACGCAGTATTTT.

This clonotype was counted ten times or more. Here the CDR3 DNA reads TGTGCCAGCAGTTTAGACGGGAACTATGGCTACACCTTC. Protein: CASSLDGNYGYTF. The J gene is TRBJ1-2, the V gene TRBV12-3 or TRBV12-4; D gene unclear. Trimming cost V 1 base and J 2 bases, with 5 bases left between them. CDR3 length: 13 amino acids.

Concerning this clonotype: A much larger clone differs from this one at a single base, so this may be a read error. This rearrangement joins TRBV30 to TRBJ2-2, with no clear D. There are 12 residues in the CDR3. Germline lookup yields CDR1 GTSNPN and CDR2 SVGIG (reference sequence). In DNA form, the CDR3 reads TGTGCCTGGAACGAGAACAGCGGGGAGCTGTTTTTT. Translated, it gives CAWNENSGELFF.

This clonotype occurred a few times. The chain has TRBV10-3 and TRBJ1-2, with 7 bases that match TRBD1. The CDR3 sequence is 14 residues long. V lost 4 bases and J lost 3; bases outside the gene matches: 5. CDR1 ENHRY and CDR2 SYGVKD come from the germline V gene. DNA for the CDR3: TGTGCCATCAGTGGCTTAGACAGGGACTATGGCTACACCTTC. Its translation: CAISGLDRDYGYTF.

This chain connects TRBV27 to TRBJ1-4; possible D gene TRBD1, 6 bases. Germline V CDR1 and CDR2: MNHEY, SMNVEV (reference sequence). The V gene lost 4 bases and the J gene lost 8 bases, with 17 bases spanning the gap. The CDR3 is 15 residues long. The CDR3 nucleotides are TGTGCCAGCAGTTCTGGGCAGGGGTTTGGGGAAAAACTGTTTTTT. Protein product: CASSSGQGFGEKLFF.

In regard to this clonotype: Germline and junction disagree at one end, which may indicate a read error. In nucleotides, the CDR3 is TGTGCCACCGGTGATTTCGAGACAGACTACAATGAGCAGTTCTTC. Its protein is CATGDFETDYNEQFF. V gene TRBV24-1 combines with J gene TRBJ2-1, with D possibly TRBD1 on 5 matching bases. Looked up from germline, CDR1 is KGHDR and CDR2 is SFDVKD. CDR3 length equals 15 residues.

The chain uses TRBV10-1 and TRBJ2-5, with 10 bases aligning to TRBD1. The J segment lost 5 bases and the V segment lost 6 bases, leaving 3 bases of the junction unmatched. This CDR3 has 13 amino acids. Germline CDR1 WNHNN, CDR2 SYGVQD (reference sequence). The CDR3 loop reads CASRTGGKETQYF. CDR3 nucleotides: TGCGCCAGCAGGACAGGGGGCAAGGAGACCCAGTACTTC.

As for this clonotype: A junction boundary mismatches the germline segment, possibly from a read error. The rearrangement uses TRBV12-3 or TRBV12-4 and TRBJ2-5; 8 bases match TRBD1. The CDR3 contains 14 residues. The CDR3, as DNA: TGTGTCAGCAGTTTTCCAGGGACAGGAGAGACCCAGTACTTC. Amino acid sequence: CVSSFPGTGETQYF.

This clonotype was observed at least ten times. The chain employs TRBV7-9 and TRBJ2-7; no clear D gene. V was shortened by 8 bases and J by 3 bases, with 14 bases between the two germline ends. From germline, CDR1 is SEHNR and CDR2 FQNEAQ (reference sequence). CDR3 length: 13 residues. The CDR3 DNA reads as TGTGCCAGCGGACGGACGGAAGACTACGAGCAGTACTTC. Translating it yields CASGRTEDYEQYF.

This clonotype occurred many times. The chain recombines TRBV11-3 with TRBJ2-3, with 11 bases matching TRBD2. With 2 bases clipped from V and 6 bases from J, the junction kept 7 bases outside the gene matches. Germline CDR1 and CDR2: SGHNT and YENEEA. This CDR3 comprises 16 residues. For the CDR3, the DNA is TGTGCCAGCAGCTTACGGCTAGCGGGAGGAGTTGATACGCAGTATTTT. Translation: CASSLRLAGGVDTQYF.

This clonotype was detected many times. This rearrangement joins TRBV2 to TRBJ2-2; 10 nucleotides line up with TRBD2. The germline V gene has CDR1 SNHLY and CDR2 FYNNEI. Trimming cost V 7 bases and J 0 bases; bases outside gene matches: 11. This CDR3 has 18 amino acids. CDR3 nucleotide sequence: TGTGCCAGCAAGACGGCGCTAGCGGGAGCCGCGAACACCGGGGAGCTGTTTTTT. Its translation: CASKTALAGAANTGELFF.

This clonotype was counted many times. The junction differs from germline at one of its ends, possibly a read error. The chain joins TRBV7-9 to TRBJ2-1; D remains ambiguous. The CDR3 is 16 residues long. CDR1 is SEHNR, CDR2 FQNEAQ, per germline (reference sequence). The CDR3 region is CASNLVRGSSNNEQFF. The CDR3 DNA reads TGTGCCAGCAACCTAGTCCGAGGCAGCTCCAACAATGAGCAGTTCTTC.

V usage is TRBV20-1 and J usage is TRBJ2-5; 11 bases are shared with TRBD1. V lost 0 bases to trimming and J lost 5 bases; unmatched junction nucleotides: 5. This CDR3 spans 15 amino acids. CDR1 and CDR2 from the germline V gene are DFQATT and SNEGSKA (reference sequence). In DNA form, the CDR3 reads TGCAGTGCTAGAGATAGCGGACAGGGGGCGGAGACCCAGTACTTC. This sequence encodes CSARDSGQGAETQYF.

This clonotype appeared many times. This sequence joins TRBV3-1 and TRBJ2-1; D is undetermined. V lost 4 bases, J lost 2 bases, and 6 bases lay in between. The CDR3 is made up of 13 amino acids. Germline CDR1 and CDR2: LGHDT and YNNKEL (reference sequence). CDR3 DNA: TGTGCCAGCAGCCCCCGGGCCTACAATGAGCAGTTCTTC. Translating gives CASSPRAYNEQFF.

This clonotype was observed at least ten times. The J gene is TRBJ1-2, the V gene TRBV12-3 or TRBV12-4; D is possibly TRBD1 (5 bases). The V end lost 6 bases, the J end lost 0 bases, and 14 bases lay between the germline ends. There are 15 residues in the CDR3. CDR3 DNA sequence: TGTGCCAGCAGGGACCGGGACGGAGCTAACTATGGCTACACCTTC. Its protein is CASRDRDGANYGYTF.

The V gene is TRBV10-1, the J gene TRBJ2-3; 13 bases map to TRBD2. This CDR3 comprises 16 residues. The germline V gene encodes CDR1 WNHNN and CDR2 SYGVQD (reference sequence). J lost 6 bases, V lost 3 bases, and 6 bases had no gene match. CDR3 amino acids: CASSDAGLAGDDTQYF. In DNA form, the CDR3 reads TGCGCCAGCAGTGATGCTGGACTAGCGGGAGATGATACGCAGTATTTT.

This clonotype was seen a handful of times. This sequence joins TRBV11-2 and TRBJ2-1, with TRBD2 matching 14 bases. The germline gives CDR1 SGHAT, CDR2 FQNNGV. The V gene end was trimmed by 1 base and the J gene end by 4 bases; junction bases not matched to a gene: 3. The CDR3 extends over 17 amino acids. The CDR3 DNA follows: TGTGCCAGCAGCTTAGCGACTAGCGGGAGGGTTTACAATGAGCAGTTCTTC. Translated: CASSLATSGRVYNEQFF. Based on the CDR3 plus reference TRBV11-2 and TRBJ2-1, the full variable domain is EAGVAQSPRYKIIEKRQSVAFWCNPISGHATLYWYQQILGQGPKLLIQFQNNGVVDDSQLPKDRFSAERLKGVDSTLKIQPAKLEDSAVYLCASSLATSGRVYNEQFFGPGTRLTVL.

This clonotype has a count of ten or more. The genes are TRBV28 and TRBJ1-4, with a possible D match to TRBD1 (6 bases). Germline assignment: CDR1 MDHEN and CDR2 SYDVKM. V was clipped by 1 base and J by 5 bases, with 17 bases between them. This CDR3 spans 17 amino acids. CDR3 sequence (DNA): TGTGCCAGCAGTTTATTTCAGGACAGTTCGACAAATGAAAAACTGTTTTTT. Translation: CASSLFQDSSTNEKLFF.

This clonotype has a handful of counts. DNA for the CDR3: TGTGCCAGCAGTTTAATCCAGGGGAAACAGCCCCAGCATTTT. Encoded protein: CASSLIQGKQPQHF. This chain links TRBV27 with TRBJ1-5; TRBD1 is a possible D gene (6 bases). With 2 bases removed from V and 7 bases from J, the gap between germline ends came to 12 bases. The CDR3 is made up of 14 amino acids. The germline CDR1 and CDR2 sequences are MNHEY and SMNVEV (reference sequence).

The J gene is TRBJ1-5, the V gene TRBV20-1; maybe TRBD1 (5 bases). CDR1 is DFQATT and CDR2 is SNEGSKA in the germline V gene (reference sequence). V lost 3 bases to trimming and J lost 7 bases, with 10 bases between them. There are 12 residues in the CDR3. The CDR3 sequence is CSASMGDQPQHF. CDR3 nucleotides: TGCAGTGCTAGTATGGGGGACCAGCCCCAGCATTTT.

The sample holds many counts of this clonotype. This rearrangement joins TRBV20-1 to TRBJ1-1; D not resolved. Germline V gene data show CDR1 as DFQATT and CDR2 as SNEGSKA (reference sequence). The CDR3 contains 12 residues. V was cut by 2 bases and J by 5 bases, with 9 bases left in between. CDR3 loop: CSARRSATEAFF. In nucleotides, the CDR3 is TGCAGTGCTAGACGATCTGCGACTGAAGCTTTCTTT.

This sequence joins TRBV7-2 and TRBJ2-2, with a weak D call TRBD2 (5 bases). This CDR3 spans 15 amino acids. V was shortened by 8 bases and J by 3 bases, with 16 bases between the two germline ends. CDR1 and CDR2 (germline): SGHTA, FQGNSA. The CDR3 DNA sequence: TGTGCCAGCCCCTTAAAGGGAGTAGACACCGGGGAGCTGTTTTTT. Translation gives CASPLKGVDTGELFF.

The V gene is TRBV7-8, the J gene TRBJ2-1; no firm D call. Germline V gene lookup returns CDR1 SGHVS and CDR2 FQNEAQ. The CDR3 contains 16 residues. The V end lost 4 bases, the J end lost 2 bases, and 15 bases lay between the germline ends. The CDR3 bases are TGTGCCAGCAGCTCCCCGGTGGCGGTACCCTACAATGAGCAGTTCTTC. This sequence encodes CASSSPVAVPYNEQFF.

This clonotype was detected ten times or more. V and J are TRBV30 and TRBJ1-1; D uncertain. The germline gives CDR1 GTSNPN, CDR2 SVGIG (reference sequence). This CDR3 region has 11 residues. The CDR3 protein is CASDYYAEAFF. The CDR3 bases are TGTGCTTCCGATTACTATGCTGAAGCTTTCTTT.

This clonotype was counted a few times. The chain is built from TRBV7-9 and TRBJ1-6; 10 bases fit TRBD1. The CDR3 loop spans 15 amino acids. V lost 5 bases, J lost 7 bases, and 5 bases stayed unmatched. The germline gives CDR1 SEHNR, CDR2 FQNEAQ (reference sequence). CDR3 loop: CASSTGQGSNSPLHF. CDR3 bases: TGTGCCAGCAGCACGGGACAGGGGTCAAATTCACCCCTCCACTTT.

This clonotype was counted ten times or more. The chain joins TRBV20-1 to TRBJ2-3, with unresolved D. The CDR3 has 12 amino acids. In germline, CDR1 is DFQATT, CDR2 SNEGSKA (reference sequence). V was pared by 4 bases and J by 5 bases, with 10 bases between. CDR3 in DNA: TGCAGTGCTAAAAGTGGGCTAGATACGCAGTATTTT. Its protein product is CSAKSGLDTQYF.

This clonotype was seen only a few times. The V gene is TRBV18, the J gene TRBJ1-1; 8 nucleotides agree with TRBD1. V trimming: 5 bases; J trimming: 3 bases; junction bases outside the gene matches: 2. The length of the CDR3 is 13 residues. CDR1 KGHSH and CDR2 LQKENI come from the germline V gene. CDR3 DNA sequence: TGTGCCAGCTCAATGGACAGGGACACTGAAGCTTTCTTT. As protein: CASSMDRDTEAFF. Drawing the rest from reference TRBV18 and TRBJ1-1, the complete variable domain is NAGVMQNPRHLVRRRGQEARLRCSPMKGHSHVYWYRQLPEEGLKFMVYLQKENIIDESGMPKERFSAEFPKEGPSILRIQQVVRGDSAAYFCASSMDRDTEAFFGQGTRLTVV.

The chain is built from TRBV20-1 and TRBJ2-3; D is undetermined. Between the trimmed V and J ends, which lost 0 bases and 2 bases, there was a span of 6 bases. This CDR3 has 13 residues. Germline CDR1 reads DFQATT; CDR2 reads SNEGSKA (reference sequence). CDR3 sequence: CSARDSTTDTQYF. For the CDR3, the DNA is TGCAGTGCTAGAGATTCTACCACAGATACGCAGTATTTT.

Many counts were recorded for this clonotype. The chain recombines TRBV28 with TRBJ2-7; D may match TRBD1 or TRBD2 (5 bases each). CDR3 length equals 14 residues. Germline lookup yields CDR1 MDHEN and CDR2 SYDVKM. Between the trimmed V and J ends, which lost 5 bases and 4 bases, there was a span of 15 bases. CDR3 residues: CASSPRLGEYEQYF. The CDR3 DNA reads as TGTGCCAGCAGTCCGAGACTGGGGGAGTACGAGCAGTACTTC.